One sample yielded the 5 T cell receptor beta chains listed below, sequenced in a study of shared T cell receptors in the human thymus. Here immunoSEQ multiplex PCR was the method, and the copy in TCRdb shows in-frame clones only, minus some. This repertoire shows under 850,000 clones, 85% to 90% found once; its top ten account for over 0.008%. The same data also went into a second study, on human thymus T cells.

The sample was thymocytes. The receptors come from a boy in the first two years of life with a congenital heart defect.

This sequence joins TRBV4-3 and TRBJ2-5; 8 bases align to TRBD2. V was pared by 6 bases and J by 1 base, with 10 bases of the junction left unmatched. CDR1 is LGHNA and CDR2 is YSLEER in the germline V gene. The CDR3 runs 16 residues. The CDR3 loop reads CASSPVAGRGQETQYF. The CDR3 DNA reads as TGCGCCAGCAGTCCCGTAGCGGGGAGGGGCCAAGAGACCCAGTACTTC.

The V and J genes are TRBV5-1 and TRBJ2-2; D not certain. Germline V gene data show CDR1 as SGHRS and CDR2 as YFSETQ. CDR3 length: 13 amino acids. Trimming took 5 bases from V and 5 from J, leaving 10 bases between them. The CDR3 nucleotides are TGCGCCAGCAGAATGGAGTGGACCGGGGAGCTGTTTTTT. Residues: CASRMEWTGELFF.

As to this clone: The junction departs from the called germline gene at one end, perhaps through a read error. The chain recombines TRBV2 with TRBJ2-2; 11 nucleotides align to TRBD2. Germline-derived CDR1 and CDR2 are SNHLY and FYNNEI. This CDR3 comprises 17 residues. The DNA for the CDR3 is TGTGCCAGCACTGAAACCGGGACTAGCGGCGACACCGGGGAGCTGTTTTTT. This encodes CASTETGTSGDTGELFF.

This clone was recorded once. The genes are TRBV6-1 and TRBJ2-7; tentatively, D is TRBD1 (5 bases). Germline values: CDR1 MNHNS, CDR2 SASEGT. The CDR3 totals 14 residues. The ends were cut back, 2 bases at V and 3 bases at J, with 11 bases in the middle. CDR3 DNA: TGTGCCAGCAGTGAAACAGGACATCTCTACGAGCAGTACTTC. Residues: CASSETGHLYEQYF.

The chain is built from TRBV27 and TRBJ1-2; D is unresolved. The germline V and J ends were trimmed by 3 bases and 4 bases, with 9 bases remaining between them. The CDR3 consists of 13 residues. CDR1 and CDR2 (germline): MNHEY, SMNVEV (reference sequence). The CDR3 spells CASSFSTGYGYTF. The CDR3 DNA reads TGTGCCAGCAGTTTTTCGACTGGCTATGGCTACACCTTC.